This T cell receptor (beta chain) was recorded in a study of siplizumab effects on memory and regulatory T cells. Study findings and constraints: Of the proliferating CD4+ or CD8+ clones, roughly 80-96% lacked a naive or memory phenotype that could be assigned. Among sequences traceable to unstimulated CD4+ memory cells, alloreactive ones were significantly reduced by siplizumab.

Some 93,000 TCR templates per sample were sequenced. Libraries were prepared by immunoSEQ multiplex PCR; TCRdb keeps only in-frame clonotypes and omits some of them. Among about 120,000 clones listed, approximately 92% were seen once. Notes on this clone: Antigen specificity is unknown.

This CDR3 comprises 14 residues. V trimming: 3 bases; J trimming: 5 bases; junction bases outside the gene matches: 1. The germline CDR1 and CDR2 sequences are SGHAT and FQNNGV. What was sequenced was CD4+ T cells sorted from blood. The origin of this receptor is a human donor in good health. The chain has TRBV11-2 and TRBJ2-3; 11 bases match TRBD2. This chain's CDR3 is CASSLGTSGDTQYF. The CDR3 DNA sequence: TGTGCCAGCAGCTTGGGGACTAGCGGAGATACGCAGTATTTT. The full variable domain, with the rest looked up from reference TRBV11-2 and TRBJ2-3, is EAGVAQSPRYKIIEKRQSVAFWCNPISGHATLYWYQQILGQGPKLLIQFQNNGVVDDSQLPKDRFSAERLKGVDSTLKIQPAKLEDSAVYLCASSLGTSGDTQYFGPGTRLTVL.